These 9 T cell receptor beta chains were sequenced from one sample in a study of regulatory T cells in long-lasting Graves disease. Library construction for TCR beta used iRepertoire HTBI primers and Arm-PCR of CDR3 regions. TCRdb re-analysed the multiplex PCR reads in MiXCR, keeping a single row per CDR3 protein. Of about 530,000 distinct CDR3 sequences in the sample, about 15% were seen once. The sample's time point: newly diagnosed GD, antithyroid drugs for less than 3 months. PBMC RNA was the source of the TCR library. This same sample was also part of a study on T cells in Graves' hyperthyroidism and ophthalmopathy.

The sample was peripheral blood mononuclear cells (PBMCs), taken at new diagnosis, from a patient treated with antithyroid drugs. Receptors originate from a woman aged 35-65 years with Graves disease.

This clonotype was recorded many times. CDR3 in DNA: TGTGCCAGCAGTTTGGGGGCTGGTACTGAAGCTTTCTTT. It encodes CASSLGAGTEAFF. The chain uses TRBV12-3 or TRBV12-4 and TRBJ1-1; D is possibly TRBD1 (6 bases). The V and J ends lost 3 bases and 5 bases respectively, with 10 bases between them. The CDR3 extends over 13 amino acids.

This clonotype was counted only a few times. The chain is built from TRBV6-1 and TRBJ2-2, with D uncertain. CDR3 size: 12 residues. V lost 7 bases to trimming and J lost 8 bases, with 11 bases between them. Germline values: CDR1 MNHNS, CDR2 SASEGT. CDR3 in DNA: TGTGCCAGCACCCAAGGGTCTGGGGAGCTGTTTTTT. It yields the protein CASTQGSGELFF.

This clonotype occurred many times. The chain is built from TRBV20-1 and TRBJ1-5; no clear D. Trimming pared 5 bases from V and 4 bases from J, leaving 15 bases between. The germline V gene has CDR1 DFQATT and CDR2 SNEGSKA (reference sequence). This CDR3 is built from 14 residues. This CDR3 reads CSAWAAGGNQPQHF. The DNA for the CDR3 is TGCAGTGCTTGGGCGGCAGGAGGGAATCAGCCCCAGCATTTT.

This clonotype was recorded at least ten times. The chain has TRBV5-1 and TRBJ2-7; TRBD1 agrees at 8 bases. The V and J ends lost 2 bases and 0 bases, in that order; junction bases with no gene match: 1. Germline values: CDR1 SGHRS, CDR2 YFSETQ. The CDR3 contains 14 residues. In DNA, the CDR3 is TGCGCCAGCAGCTTCGACAGGGGCTCCTACGAGCAGTACTTC. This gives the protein CASSFDRGSYEQYF.

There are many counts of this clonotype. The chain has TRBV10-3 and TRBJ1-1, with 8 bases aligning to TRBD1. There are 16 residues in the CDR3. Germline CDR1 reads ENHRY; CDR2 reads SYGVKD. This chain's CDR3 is CAGSGGQVRADTEAFF. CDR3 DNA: TGTGCTGGATCAGGGGGACAGGTACGAGCAGACACTGAAGCTTTCTTT.

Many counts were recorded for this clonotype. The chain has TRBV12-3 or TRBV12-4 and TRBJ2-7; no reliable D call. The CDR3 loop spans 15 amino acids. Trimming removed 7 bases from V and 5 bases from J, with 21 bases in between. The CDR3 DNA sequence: TGTGCCAGCACCTACTCGGGTAAGGGTATCCACGAGCAGTACTTC. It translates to CASTYSGKGIHEQYF.

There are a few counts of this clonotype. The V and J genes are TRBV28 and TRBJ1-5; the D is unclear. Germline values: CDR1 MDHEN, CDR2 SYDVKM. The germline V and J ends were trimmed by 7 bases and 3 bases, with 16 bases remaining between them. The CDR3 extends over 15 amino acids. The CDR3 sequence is CASTKGDRDNQPQHF. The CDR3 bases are TGTGCCAGCACCAAAGGAGACCGGGACAATCAGCCCCAGCATTTT.

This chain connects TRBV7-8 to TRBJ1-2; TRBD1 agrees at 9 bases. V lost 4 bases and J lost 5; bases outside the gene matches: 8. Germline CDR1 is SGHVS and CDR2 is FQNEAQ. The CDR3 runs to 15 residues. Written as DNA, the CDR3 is TGTGCCAGCAGCTACATAACAGGGGGCGGGTATGGCTACACCTTC. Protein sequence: CASSYITGGGYGYTF.

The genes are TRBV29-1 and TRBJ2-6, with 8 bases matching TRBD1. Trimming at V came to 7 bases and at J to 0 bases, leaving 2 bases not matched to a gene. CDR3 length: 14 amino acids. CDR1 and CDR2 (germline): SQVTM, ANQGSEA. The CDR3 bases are TGCAGCGCAGGACAGGGCTCTGGGGCCAACGTCCTGACTTTC. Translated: CSAGQGSGANVLTF.